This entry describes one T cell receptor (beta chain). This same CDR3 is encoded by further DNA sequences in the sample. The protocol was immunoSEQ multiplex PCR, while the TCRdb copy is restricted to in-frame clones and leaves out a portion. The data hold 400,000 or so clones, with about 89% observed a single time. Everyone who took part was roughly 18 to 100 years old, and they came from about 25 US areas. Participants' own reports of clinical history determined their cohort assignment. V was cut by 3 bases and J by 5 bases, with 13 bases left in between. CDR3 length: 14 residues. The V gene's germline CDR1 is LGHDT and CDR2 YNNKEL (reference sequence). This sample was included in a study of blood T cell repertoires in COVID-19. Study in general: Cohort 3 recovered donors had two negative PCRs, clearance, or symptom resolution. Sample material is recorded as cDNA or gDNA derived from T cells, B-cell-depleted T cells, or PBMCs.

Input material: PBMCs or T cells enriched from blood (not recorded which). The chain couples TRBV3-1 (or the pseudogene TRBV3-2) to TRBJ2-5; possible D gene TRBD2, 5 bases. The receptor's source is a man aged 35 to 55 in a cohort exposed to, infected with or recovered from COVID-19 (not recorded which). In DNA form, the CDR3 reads TGTGCCAGCAGCCATACGGGCGGGCAGGAGACCCAGTACTTC. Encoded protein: CASSHTGGQETQYF.